This TCR beta chain was recovered during a study of OX40 agonist ivuxolimab in advanced cancers. Blood draws occurred at baseline, cycle 4 day 1, and cycle 7 day 1. V lost 0 bases, J lost 4 bases, and 9 bases lay in between. Germline CDR1 is SGHNT and CDR2 is YYREEE (reference sequence). This CDR3 has 14 amino acids. Only in-frame clones appear in the TCRdb table, and some are missing; sequencing was by immunoSEQ multiplex PCR. Here the sample spans 95,000 to 100,000 clones, 85% to 95% being singletons. This receptor was obtained from an adult with an advanced solid tumor such as melanoma, head and neck, liver or kidney cancer. This chain joins TRBV5-4 and TRBJ2-3; no firm D call. Sequences were derived from CD4+ or CD8+ T cells sorted from blood, sampled in a trial of the OX40 agonist ivuxolimab. The CDR3 coding sequence is TGTGCCAGCAGCTTGGTTCGTGGGTCAGATACGCAGTATTTT. Translating gives CASSLVRGSDTQYF.